Listed here are 18 T cell receptor beta chains from one sample, sequenced in a study of cytomegalovirus exposure and HLA in healthy donors. PCR employed 60 Vbeta and 13 Jbeta primers. The repertoire was sequenced with immunoSEQ multiplex PCR; TCRdb's copy has only in-frame clones and lacks some. Of over 150,000 clones listed, under 80% were seen once; the top ten hold roughly 13%. Input material: PBMCs. The receptors derive from a woman in her fifties or sixties in good health and CMV-seropositive.

The chain links TRBV4-1 to TRBJ2-5; no firm D call. The end of the DNA is better explained by TRBJ2-7, so the J call may be wrong. CDR1 is MGHRA and CDR2 is YSYEKL in the germline V gene. The CDR3 runs 11 residues. CDR3 sequence (DNA): TGCGCCAGCAGCCAAGGTAACGAGCAGTACTTC. The encoded protein is CASSQGNEQYF.

The chain joins TRBV6-5 to TRBJ1-1; 9 nucleotides agree with TRBD1. The CDR3 consists of 15 residues. CDR1 is MNHEY, CDR2 SVGAGI, per germline. The V and J ends lost 2 bases and 5 bases, in that order; junction bases with no gene match: 6. The CDR3 sequence: CASSYLGQGTTEAFF. CDR3 sequence (DNA): TGTGCCAGCAGTTACCTGGGACAGGGAACGACTGAAGCTTTCTTT.

V and J are TRBV14 and TRBJ2-7, with TRBD1 identical over 10 bases. The length of the CDR3 is 14 residues. J gave up 2 bases and V 5 bases, and 3 bases lay outside the gene matches. The germline V gene has CDR1 SGHDN and CDR2 FVKESK. CDR3 residues: CASSAGQGTYEQYF. The CDR3 nucleotides are TGTGCCAGCAGCGCGGGACAGGGGACCTACGAGCAGTACTTC.

This clone was detected only a few times. The chain links TRBV5-1 to TRBJ2-7; D unclear. This CDR3 region has 14 residues. Trimming cost V 2 bases and J 0 bases, with 9 bases left between them. Germline V lookup: CDR1 SGHRS, CDR2 YFSETQ. The DNA of the CDR3 is TGCGCCAGCAGCTTTAGCCGCAGCTCCTACGAGCAGTACTTC. This gives the protein CASSFSRSSYEQYF. The full variable domain, completed using reference TRBV5-1 and TRBJ2-7, is KAGVTQTPRYLIKTRGQQVTLSCSPISGHRSVSWYQQTPGQGLQFLFEYFSETQRNKGNFPGRFSGRQFSNSRSEMNVSTLELGDSALYLCASSFSRSSYEQYFGPGTRLTVT.

This clone was seen only once. This chain links TRBV6-6 with TRBJ1-5; no firm D call. The CDR3 loop spans 15 amino acids. V lost 0 bases to trimming and J lost 4 bases, with 10 bases between them. CDR1 is MNHNY, CDR2 SVGAGI, per germline (reference sequence). Written as DNA, the CDR3 is TGTGCCAGCAGTTACTCGGAGCGGGGAAATCAGCCCCAGCATTTT. It translates to CASSYSERGNQPQHF.

This clone was counted only a few times. The chain uses TRBV7-9 and TRBJ1-5; TRBD1 agrees at 8 bases. This CDR3 comprises 15 residues. In germline, CDR1 is SEHNR, CDR2 FQNEAQ (reference sequence). The V and J ends lost 5 bases and 2 bases, in that order; junction bases with no gene match: 5. CDR3 residues: CASSPQGAGNQPQHF. Written as DNA, the CDR3 is TGTGCCAGCAGCCCTCAGGGGGCCGGCAATCAGCCCCAGCATTTT.

This clone has only one observation. The chain combines TRBV5-6 with TRBJ1-1, with 10 bases identical to TRBD1. CDR1 and CDR2 (germline): SGHDT, YYEEEE. The CDR3 is made up of 19 amino acids. V lost 0 bases to trimming and J lost 7 bases; unmatched junction nucleotides: 18. Here the CDR3 reads CASSLVGQGRLGTRNEAFF. The CDR3 DNA reads as TGTGCCAGCAGCTTGGTGGGACAGGGGAGGCTAGGAACGCGAAATGAAGCTTTCTTT.

V usage is TRBV19 and J usage is TRBJ1-1; 8 bases line up with TRBD1. Germline CDR1 LNHDA, CDR2 SQIVND (reference sequence). The ends lost 6 bases at V and 4 bases at J; junction bases unmatched: 10. CDR3 length equals 15 residues. CDR3 nucleotides: TGTGCCAGTAGCCCTAGGGCAGGGGGCGTCACTGAAGCTTTCTTT. Translated, it gives CASSPRAGGVTEAFF.

This clone turned up a few times. V and J are TRBV5-6 and TRBJ2-5, with D tentatively TRBD2 (5 bases). Trimming shortened V by 2 bases and J by 7 bases, and 18 bases separated the two germline ends. CDR1 is SGHDT, CDR2 YYEEEE, per germline. The CDR3 has 15 residues. CDR3 residues: CASSLEGRSAGTQYF. The CDR3 DNA reads as TGTGCCAGCAGCTTAGAAGGACGCAGCGCGGGGACCCAGTACTTC.

The chain joins TRBV10-1 to TRBJ1-5; D gene uncertain. Trimming took off 8 bases at V and 6 bases at J, with 11 bases between the two ends. The CDR3 has 12 amino acids. Germline V gene lookup returns CDR1 WNHNN and CDR2 SYGVQD (reference sequence). Here the CDR3 DNA reads TGCGCCAGCGATCACTTGGTTCAGCCCCAGCATTTT. It encodes CASDHLVQPQHF.

Only a few counts were recorded for this clone. This chain links TRBV7-3 with TRBJ2-1; 12 bases fit TRBD1. Germline values: CDR1 SGHTA, CDR2 FQGTGA. The CDR3 consists of 18 residues. J gave up 6 bases and V 4 bases, and 13 bases lay outside the gene matches. DNA for the CDR3: TGTGCCAGCAGCTCACGAGGGACAGGGGGCTTCGGCAGCAATGAGCAGTTCTTC. Translation gives CASSSRGTGGFGSNEQFF.

This chain links TRBV10-3 with TRBJ2-2, with 7 bases that match TRBD1. Germline V gene lookup returns CDR1 ENHRY and CDR2 SYGVKD. V lost 4 bases and J lost 3; bases outside the gene matches: 8. The CDR3 has 16 amino acids. This CDR3 is CAISGDGTVYTGELFF. CDR3 bases: TGTGCCATCAGTGGGGACGGGACAGTGTACACCGGGGAGCTGTTTTTT.

A few counts support this clone. Written as DNA, the CDR3 is TGTGCCAGCAGTCCTTATACCGGGGTAAACAGCTACACCTTC. Its translation: CASSPYTGVNSYTF. This chain joins TRBV6-1 and TRBJ1-2; D is unclear. The CDR3 length is 14 residues. Between the trimmed V and J ends, which lost 5 bases and 9 bases, there was a span of 19 bases. Germline assignment: CDR1 MNHNS and CDR2 SASEGT.

The chain couples TRBV6-4 to TRBJ2-3, with 9 bases identical to TRBD2. Germline loops: CDR1 MRHNA, CDR2 SNTAGT. This CDR3 is built from 15 residues. With V trimmed by 0 bases and J by 2 bases, 0 bases remained unmatched. The CDR3: CASSDSGLATDTQYF. CDR3 coding DNA: TGTGCCAGCAGTGACTCGGGACTAGCCACAGATACGCAGTATTTT.

The chain links TRBV5-1 to TRBJ2-1, with D possibly TRBD1 on 6 matching bases. The V and J ends lost 4 bases and 6 bases respectively, with 14 bases between them. The CDR3 has 14 amino acids. Per the germline V gene, CDR1 is SGHRS and CDR2 is YFSETQ. In DNA form, the CDR3 reads TGCGCCAGCAGCCCGGTGGACAGCCTCAATGAGCAGTTCTTC. It is translated as CASSPVDSLNEQFF.

The chain joins TRBV6-1 to TRBJ2-2; the D is unclear. The CDR3 totals 15 residues. Germline loops: CDR1 MNHNS, CDR2 SASEGT. Trimming removed 8 bases at V and 1 base at J, with 14 bases between. The CDR3 sequence is CASGRTSLNTGELFF. CDR3 bases: TGTGCCAGCGGTAGAACTTCCCTGAACACCGGGGAGCTGTTTTTT.

The genes are TRBV4-1 and TRBJ1-4; tentative D call: TRBD1 (6 bases). CDR1 and CDR2 (germline): MGHRA, YSYEKL. V shed 5 bases and J shed 7 bases, with 23 bases lying between them. This CDR3 region has 17 residues. CDR3 region: CASSFKRGGTETEKLFF. The CDR3 DNA reads as TGCGCCAGCAGCTTTAAAAGGGGGGGCACTGAGACTGAAAAACTGTTTTTT.

The rearrangement joins TRBV2 to TRBJ2-5; 7 nucleotides agree with TRBD1. The end of the DNA aligns better with TRBJ2-7, so the J call may be wrong. The CDR3 has 13 amino acids. CDR1 and CDR2 (germline): SNHLY, FYNNEI. The CDR3 region is CASGGQPSYEQYF. The CDR3 DNA is TGTGCCAGCGGGGGACAGCCCTCCTACGAGCAGTACTTC.